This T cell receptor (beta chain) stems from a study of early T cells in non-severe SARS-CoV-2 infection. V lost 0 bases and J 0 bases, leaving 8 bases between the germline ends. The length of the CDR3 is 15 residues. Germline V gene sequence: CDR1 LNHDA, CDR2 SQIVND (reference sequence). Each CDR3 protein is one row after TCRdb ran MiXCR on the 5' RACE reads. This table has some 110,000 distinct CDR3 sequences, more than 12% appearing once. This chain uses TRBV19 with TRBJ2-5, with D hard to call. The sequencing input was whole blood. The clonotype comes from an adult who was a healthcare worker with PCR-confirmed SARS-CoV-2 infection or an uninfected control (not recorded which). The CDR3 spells CASSIDLFNQETQYF. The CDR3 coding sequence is TGTGCCAGTAGTATAGATCTATTCAACCAAGAGACCCAGTACTTC.